This entry describes one T cell receptor beta chain. This clonotype came up many times. Which antigen it targets is not known. The record has no base qualities; no much larger clone is one base away. A library made for alpha chains picked up this beta chain off target, so its size means little. The library was made by 5' RACE. Sequencing took place on a NextSeq 500. The TCR library protocol attached a unique molecular identifier to each TCR cDNA molecule to allow correction of PCR and sequencing errors. As for the original processing: TCR identification, UMI-based error correction and CDR3 extraction were performed with Decombinator tools. TCRs above a frequency of 2 per 1,000, corresponding to the top 1% of the tumor frequency distribution, were defined as expanded. Expanded tumor TCRs statistically deemed absent (corrected P<0.05) from at least one tumor region were classed as regional, and all other expanded tumor TCRs were classed as ubiquitous. Renyi diversity was calculated using the R vegan package after each repertoire was subsampled 100 times to 5,000 TCRs. CDR3 similarity networks were built from amino acid triplet string-kernel similarity, with CDR3s being connected when pairwise similarity was above 0.82. Using fastp trimming at Q25 and MiXCR clonotype assembly, TCRdb reanalyzed the public sequencing data and kept in-frame beta chains. Rows matching on CDR3 protein sequence are summarized as one entry with the most common DNA and genes. Clone size and V and J calls follow TCRdb, not the original study. The sample has 18,000 or so distinct CDR3 sequences on record, 5.8% of them singletons. About a tenth of the sample goes to the ten largest clones.

Germline trimming: 6 bases from V, 5 bases from J; junction bases outside gene matches: 4. Its CDR3 holds 15 amino acids, cysteine through phenylalanine. The only DNA kept is the CDR3, 45 bases in frame from the first base. CDR1 and CDR2 are read off the germline V gene as MGHDK and SYGVNS. The data were taken from a study of spatial heterogeneity in lung cancer (dated by TCRdb to about 2019). About the study as a whole: Beta-chain transcripts were consistently detected in greater numbers than alpha-chain transcripts, which likely reflects a higher abundance of beta-chain transcripts. In tumor regions, TCR transcript counts showed a strong correlation with a T cell transcriptional module score derived from matched bulk RNA-seq. In the raw uncorrected reads, each unique combination of TCR and UMI appeared more than ten times on average. In non-small cell lung cancer, the study made a quantitative comparison of TCR alpha and beta repertoires among multiple tumor regions, matched nontumor lung and blood. Nonsynonymous mutation counts, determined by whole-exome sequencing of tumor tissue, were related to features of the TCR repertoire. At surgery, both alpha and beta chains were TCR-sequenced in around 240 tumor regions, about 61 matched nontumor lung samples and a few dozen PBMC samples.

What the authors observed across the whole study: The number of expanded intratumoral alpha and beta TCRs correlated with the tumor nonsynonymous mutation count. TCR-seq coverage of tumor T cells was estimated to be only approximately 7% for alpha chains and more than 11% for beta chains. Additional single-cell paired TCR alpha and beta sequencing was considered necessary to confirm, at a functional level, the hypothesis that regional TCRs recognize regional mutations. Counts of ubiquitous and regional expanded TCRs were found to correlate with counts of ubiquitous and regional nonsynonymous mutations, respectively.

Explained via the paper, the time point label denotes: sample taken at primary tumor resection. Samples were obtained from approximately 77 patients with early-stage, untreated non-small cell lung cancer from the lung TRACERx cohort. For TCR sequencing, whole RNA was extracted from tumor and nontumor lung tissue, or from cryopreserved PBMC samples, and no cell sorting was done. Only patients for whom sufficient RNA was available from at least two tumor regions were selected for TCR sequencing. Before selection, tumor and adjacent nontumor lung specimens were reviewed by a lung pathologist. The TCR originated in a female donor with early-stage non-small cell lung cancer. The V and J genes are TRBV25-1 and TRBJ2-2; 12 junctional bases match TRBD1. The starting material was lung tumor tissue, obtained at surgery. The CDR3 loop reads CASRWDRGPTGELFF. The nucleotide sequence reads as follows: TGTGCCAGCAGGTGGGACAGGGGGCCTACCGGGGAGCTGTTTTTT.